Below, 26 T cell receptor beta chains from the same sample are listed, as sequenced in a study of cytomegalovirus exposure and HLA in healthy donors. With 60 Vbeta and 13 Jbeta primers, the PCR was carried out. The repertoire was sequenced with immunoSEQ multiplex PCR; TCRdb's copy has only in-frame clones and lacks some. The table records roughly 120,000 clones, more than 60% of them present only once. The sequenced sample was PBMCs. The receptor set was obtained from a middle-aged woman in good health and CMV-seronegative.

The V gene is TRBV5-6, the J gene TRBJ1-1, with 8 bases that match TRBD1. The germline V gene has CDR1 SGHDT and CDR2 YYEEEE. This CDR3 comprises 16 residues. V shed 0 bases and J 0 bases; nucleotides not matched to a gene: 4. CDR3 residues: CASSLGQGAMNTEAFF. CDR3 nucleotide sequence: TGTGCCAGCAGCTTGGGCCAGGGGGCCATGAACACTGAAGCTTTCTTT.

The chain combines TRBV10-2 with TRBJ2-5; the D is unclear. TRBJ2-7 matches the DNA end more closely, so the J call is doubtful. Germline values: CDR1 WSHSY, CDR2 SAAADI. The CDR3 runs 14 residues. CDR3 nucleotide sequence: TGCGCCAGCAGTGACGGTCGAACCGCCTACGAGCAGTACTTC. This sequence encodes CASSDGRTAYEQYF.

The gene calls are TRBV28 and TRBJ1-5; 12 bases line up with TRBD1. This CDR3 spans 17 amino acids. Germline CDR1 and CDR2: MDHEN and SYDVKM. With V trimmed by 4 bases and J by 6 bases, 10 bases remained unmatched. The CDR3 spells CASSSGQGASGGQPQHF. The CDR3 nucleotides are TGTGCCAGCAGTTCGGGACAGGGGGCCTCGGGGGGTCAGCCCCAGCATTTT.

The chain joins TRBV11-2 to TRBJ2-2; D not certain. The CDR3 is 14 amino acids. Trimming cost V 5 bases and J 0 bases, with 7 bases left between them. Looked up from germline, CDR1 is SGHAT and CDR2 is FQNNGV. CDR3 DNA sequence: TGTGCCAGCAGCCTAACAGCGAACACCGGGGAGCTGTTTTTT. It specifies CASSLTANTGELFF.

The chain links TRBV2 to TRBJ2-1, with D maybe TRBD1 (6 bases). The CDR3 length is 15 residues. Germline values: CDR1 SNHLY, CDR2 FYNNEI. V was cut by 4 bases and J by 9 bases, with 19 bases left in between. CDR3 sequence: CASSVLGQKGSEQFF. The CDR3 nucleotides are TGTGCCAGCAGTGTATTGGGACAAAAAGGAAGTGAGCAGTTCTTC.

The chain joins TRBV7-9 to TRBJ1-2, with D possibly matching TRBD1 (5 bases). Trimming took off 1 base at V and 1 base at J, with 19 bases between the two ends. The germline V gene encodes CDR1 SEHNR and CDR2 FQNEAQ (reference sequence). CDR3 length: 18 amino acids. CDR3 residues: CASSLDWRGSRSNYGYTF. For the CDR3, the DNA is TGTGCCAGCAGCTTAGATTGGCGGGGCAGTCGGAGTAACTATGGCTACACCTTC.

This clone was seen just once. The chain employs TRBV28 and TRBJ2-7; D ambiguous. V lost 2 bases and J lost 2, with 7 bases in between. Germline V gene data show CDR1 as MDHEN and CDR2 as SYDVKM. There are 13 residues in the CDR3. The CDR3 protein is CASSLPGTYEQYF. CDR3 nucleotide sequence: TGTGCCAGCAGTTTACCCGGTACCTACGAGCAGTACTTC.

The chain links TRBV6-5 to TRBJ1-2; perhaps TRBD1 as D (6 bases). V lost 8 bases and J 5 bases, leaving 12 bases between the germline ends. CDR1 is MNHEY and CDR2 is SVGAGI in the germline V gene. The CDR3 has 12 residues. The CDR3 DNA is TGTGCCAGCTTGGACAGTCTATATGGCTACACCTTC. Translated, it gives CASLDSLYGYTF.

The CDR3 spells CASSSDRDDTQYF. The CDR3 DNA sequence: TGTGCCAGCAGCTCGGACAGGGACGATACGCAGTATTTT. This chain connects TRBV7-3 to TRBJ2-3; 8 bases align to TRBD1. J lost 6 bases, V lost 4 bases, and 3 bases had no gene match. This CDR3 contains 13 residues. Germline assignment: CDR1 SGHTA and CDR2 FQGTGA.

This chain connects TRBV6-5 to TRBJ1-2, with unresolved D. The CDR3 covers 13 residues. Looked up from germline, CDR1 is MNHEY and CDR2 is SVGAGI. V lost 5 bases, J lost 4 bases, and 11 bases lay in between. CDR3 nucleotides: TGTGCCAGCAGTGCGCTAAACCCCTATGGCTACACCTTC. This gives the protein CASSALNPYGYTF.

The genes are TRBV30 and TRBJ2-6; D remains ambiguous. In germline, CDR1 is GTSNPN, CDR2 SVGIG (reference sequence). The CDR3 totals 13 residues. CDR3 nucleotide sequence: TGTGCTAGAGACTTCTCTGGGGCCAACGTCCTGACTTTC. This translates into CARDFSGANVLTF.

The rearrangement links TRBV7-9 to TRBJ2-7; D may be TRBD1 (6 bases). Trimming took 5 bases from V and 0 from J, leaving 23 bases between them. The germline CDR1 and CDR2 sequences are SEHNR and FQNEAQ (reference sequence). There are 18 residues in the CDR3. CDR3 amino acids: CASSPGTLRKPSSYEQYF. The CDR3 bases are TGTGCCAGCAGCCCGGGGACACTTCGAAAACCCTCCTCCTACGAGCAGTACTTC.

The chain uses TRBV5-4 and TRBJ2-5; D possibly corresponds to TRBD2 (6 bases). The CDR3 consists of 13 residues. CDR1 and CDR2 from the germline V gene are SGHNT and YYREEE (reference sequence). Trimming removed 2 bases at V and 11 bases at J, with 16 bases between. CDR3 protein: CASSFRASEVQYF. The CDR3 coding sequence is TGTGCCAGCAGCTTCCGCGCTAGCGAGGTGCAGTACTTC.

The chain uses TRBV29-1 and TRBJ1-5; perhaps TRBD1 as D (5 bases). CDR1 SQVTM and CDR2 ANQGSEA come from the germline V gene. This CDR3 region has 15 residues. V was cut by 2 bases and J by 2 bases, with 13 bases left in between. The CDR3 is CSVEFGGAGNQPQHF. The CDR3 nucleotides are TGCAGCGTTGAATTCGGAGGGGCGGGCAATCAGCCCCAGCATTTT.

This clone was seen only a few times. The CDR3 sequence is CASGVRGSGNQPQHF. CDR3 sequence (DNA): TGTGCCAGCGGGGTGCGGGGCTCCGGCAATCAGCCCCAGCATTTT. The J gene is TRBJ1-5, the V gene TRBV6-1; weak D call: TRBD1 (5 bases). The germline V gene has CDR1 MNHNS and CDR2 SASEGT. The CDR3 sequence is 15 residues long. The V end was cut by 8 bases, the J end by 2 bases, with 16 bases between.

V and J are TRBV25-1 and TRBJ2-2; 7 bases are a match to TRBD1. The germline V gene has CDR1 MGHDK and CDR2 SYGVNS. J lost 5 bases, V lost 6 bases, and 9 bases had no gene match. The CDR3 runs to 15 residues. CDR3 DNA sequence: TGTGCCAGCAGAAAACAGGGGATTGAGACCGGGGAGCTGTTTTTT. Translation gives CASRKQGIETGELFF.

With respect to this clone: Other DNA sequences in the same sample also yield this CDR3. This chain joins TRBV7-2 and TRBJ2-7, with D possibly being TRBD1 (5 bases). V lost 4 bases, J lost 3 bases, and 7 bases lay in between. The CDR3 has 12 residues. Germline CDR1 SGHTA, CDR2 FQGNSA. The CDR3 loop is CASSSQGYEQYF. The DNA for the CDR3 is TGTGCCAGCAGCTCTCAGGGCTACGAGCAGTACTTC.

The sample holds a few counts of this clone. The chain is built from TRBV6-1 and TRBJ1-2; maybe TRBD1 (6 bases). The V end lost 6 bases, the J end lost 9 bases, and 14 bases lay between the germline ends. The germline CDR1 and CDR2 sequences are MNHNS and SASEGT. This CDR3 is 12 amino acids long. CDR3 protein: CASRSGAMSYTF. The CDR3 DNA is TGTGCCAGCAGATCAGGGGCTATGAGCTACACCTTC.

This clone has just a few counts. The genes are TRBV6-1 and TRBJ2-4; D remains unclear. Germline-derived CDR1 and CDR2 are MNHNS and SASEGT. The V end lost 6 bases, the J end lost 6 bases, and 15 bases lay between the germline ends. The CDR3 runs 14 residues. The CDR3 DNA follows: TGTGCCAGCAGAGCAGACGCCCGCGGAAACATTCAGTACTTC. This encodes CASRADARGNIQYF.

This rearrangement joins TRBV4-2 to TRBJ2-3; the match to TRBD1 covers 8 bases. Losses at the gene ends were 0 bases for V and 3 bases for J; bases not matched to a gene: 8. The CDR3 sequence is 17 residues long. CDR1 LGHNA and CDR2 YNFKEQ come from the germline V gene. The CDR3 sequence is CASSQDRTGSSTDTQYF. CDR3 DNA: TGTGCCAGCAGCCAAGATCGGACAGGGAGTTCAACAGATACGCAGTATTTT.

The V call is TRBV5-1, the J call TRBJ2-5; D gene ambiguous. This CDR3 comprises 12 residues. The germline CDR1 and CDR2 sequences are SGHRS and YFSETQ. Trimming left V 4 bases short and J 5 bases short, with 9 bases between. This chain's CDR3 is CASSLGRETQYF. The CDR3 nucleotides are TGCGCCAGCAGCCTGGGTCGGGAGACCCAGTACTTC.

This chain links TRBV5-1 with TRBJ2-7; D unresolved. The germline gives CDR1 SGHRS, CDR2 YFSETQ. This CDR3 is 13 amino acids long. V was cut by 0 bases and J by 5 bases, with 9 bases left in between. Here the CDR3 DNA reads TGCGCCAGCAGCTTGGCACGGCAGGACGAGCAGTACTTC. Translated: CASSLARQDEQYF.

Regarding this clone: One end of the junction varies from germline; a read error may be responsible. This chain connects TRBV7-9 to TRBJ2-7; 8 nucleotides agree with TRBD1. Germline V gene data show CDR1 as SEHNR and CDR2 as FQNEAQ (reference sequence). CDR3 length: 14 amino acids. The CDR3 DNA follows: TGTTCCAGCAGCCCTCGGGACAGGCTTGACGAGCAGTACTTC. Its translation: CSSSPRDRLDEQYF.

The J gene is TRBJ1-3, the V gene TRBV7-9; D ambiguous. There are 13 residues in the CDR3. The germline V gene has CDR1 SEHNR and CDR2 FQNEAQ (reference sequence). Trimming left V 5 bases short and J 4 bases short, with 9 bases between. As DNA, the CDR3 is TGTGCCAGCAGCGTAAATCCCGGAAACACCATATATTTT. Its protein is CASSVNPGNTIYF. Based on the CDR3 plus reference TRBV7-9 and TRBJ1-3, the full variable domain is DTGVSQNPRHKITKRGQNVTFRCDPISEHNRLYWYRQTLGQGPEFLTYFQNEAQLEKSRLLSDRFSAERPKGSFSTLEIQRTEQGDSAMYLCASSVNPGNTIYFGEGSWLTVV.

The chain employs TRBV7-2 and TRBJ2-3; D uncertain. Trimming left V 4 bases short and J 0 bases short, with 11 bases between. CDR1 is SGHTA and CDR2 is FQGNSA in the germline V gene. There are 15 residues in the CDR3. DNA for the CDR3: TGTGCCAGCAGCTCCTCCTACTCTAGCACAGATACGCAGTATTTT. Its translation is CASSSSYSSTDTQYF.

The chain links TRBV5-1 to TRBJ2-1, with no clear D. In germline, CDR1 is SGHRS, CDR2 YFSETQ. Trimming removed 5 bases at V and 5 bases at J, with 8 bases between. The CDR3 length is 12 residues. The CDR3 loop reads CASRDLDNEQFF. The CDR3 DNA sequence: TGCGCCAGCAGAGACCTAGACAATGAGCAGTTCTTC.